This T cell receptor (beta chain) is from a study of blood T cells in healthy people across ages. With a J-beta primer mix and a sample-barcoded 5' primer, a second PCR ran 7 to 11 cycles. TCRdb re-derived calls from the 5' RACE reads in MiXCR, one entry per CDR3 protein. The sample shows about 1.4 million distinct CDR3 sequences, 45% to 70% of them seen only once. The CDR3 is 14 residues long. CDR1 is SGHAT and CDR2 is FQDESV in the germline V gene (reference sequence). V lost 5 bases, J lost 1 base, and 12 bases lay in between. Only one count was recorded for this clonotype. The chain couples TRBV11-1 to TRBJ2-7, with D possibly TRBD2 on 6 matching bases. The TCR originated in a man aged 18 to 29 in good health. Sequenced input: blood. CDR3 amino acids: CASSRDSFSYEQYF. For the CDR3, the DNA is TGTGCCAGCAGCCGGGACTCCTTTTCCTACGAGCAGTACTTC. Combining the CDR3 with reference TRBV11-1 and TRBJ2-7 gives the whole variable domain EAEVAQSPRYKITEKSQAVAFWCDPISGHATLYWYRQILGQGPELLVQFQDESVVDDSQLPKDRFSAERLKGVDSTLKIQPAELGDSAMYLCASSRDSFSYEQYFGPGTRLTVT.